These 14 T cell receptor beta chains were sequenced from one sample in a study of cytomegalovirus exposure and HLA in healthy donors. Assay used: immunoSEQ multiplex PCR; TCRdb lists only in-frame clones, some missing. The data contain some 320,000 clones, roughly 90% of them seen just once; the ten biggest clones take up roughly 1.2%. Sequenced: PBMCs. The receptors come from a young woman in good health and CMV-seropositive.

V is TRBV11-1 and J is TRBJ2-7; 10 bases fit TRBD1. From germline, CDR1 is SGHAT and CDR2 FQDESV (reference sequence). The CDR3 sequence is 14 residues long. V shed 5 bases and J 4 bases; nucleotides not matched to a gene: 5. The CDR3 DNA sequence: TGTGCCAGCAGCCGTACGGGACAGGGGTACGAGCAGTACTTC. Amino acids: CASSRTGQGYEQYF.

The rearrangement uses TRBV27 and TRBJ2-2, with 9 bases fitting TRBD2. Germline V gene data show CDR1 as MNHEY and CDR2 as SMNVEV (reference sequence). The CDR3 is made up of 17 amino acids. Trimming at V came to 1 base and at J to 4 bases, leaving 7 bases not matched to a gene. CDR3 residues: CASSLWESGGPTGELFF. The CDR3 nucleotides are TGTGCCAGCAGTTTATGGGAGAGCGGGGGGCCCACCGGGGAGCTGTTTTTT.

V is TRBV11-2 and J is TRBJ1-1; D ambiguous. CDR3 length equals 13 residues. V lost 3 bases and J lost 1, with 6 bases in between. CDR1 and CDR2 from the germline V gene are SGHAT and FQNNGV. CDR3 sequence (DNA): TGTGCCAGCAGCTTTCGCCAGAACACTGAAGCTTTCTTT. Amino acids: CASSFRQNTEAFF.

The rearrangement joins TRBV27 to TRBJ1-5; D call uncertain. V was cut by 2 bases and J by 14 bases, with 16 bases left in between. CDR3 length: 13 residues. Per the germline V gene, CDR1 is MNHEY and CDR2 is SMNVEV (reference sequence). The CDR3: CASSLVSGNREHF. The CDR3 bases are TGTGCCAGCAGTTTAGTCTCGGGAAACCGGGAGCATTTT.

The genes are TRBV14 and TRBJ2-7; no definite D call. Germline V gene lookup returns CDR1 SGHDN and CDR2 FVKESK. The germline V and J ends were trimmed by 4 bases and 3 bases, with 10 bases remaining between them. The CDR3 has 13 residues. As DNA, the CDR3 is TGTGCCAGCAGCCCATTCGTAGGCTACGAGCAGTACTTC. This codes for CASSPFVGYEQYF.

This chain connects TRBV27 to TRBJ1-5; possible D gene TRBD1, 6 bases. The CDR3 consists of 14 residues. Looked up from germline, CDR1 is MNHEY and CDR2 is SMNVEV (reference sequence). V lost 3 bases and J lost 5, with 11 bases in between. The CDR3 DNA follows: TGTGCCAGCAGTTTTTATGGGGGCCATCAGCCCCAGCATTTT. Protein product: CASSFYGGHQPQHF.

The chain uses TRBV5-1 and TRBJ2-2; 9 bases match TRBD1. V lost 4 bases, J lost 9 bases, and 4 bases stayed unmatched. CDR3 length: 13 residues. The germline gives CDR1 SGHRS, CDR2 YFSETQ. CDR3 DNA: TGCGCCAGCAGCACGACAGGGGGGCGGGAGCTGTTTTTT. Residues: CASSTTGGRELFF.

J is TRBJ2-1 and V is TRBV6-5; D is unclear. This CDR3 is built from 12 residues. Trimming cost V 8 bases and J 5 bases, with 10 bases left between them. Germline V gene data show CDR1 as MNHEY and CDR2 as SVGAGI. This CDR3 reads CASSSSHNEQFF. In DNA form, the CDR3 reads TGTGCCAGCTCCTCTTCTCACAATGAGCAGTTCTTC.

This chain uses TRBV19 with TRBJ1-1; D gene uncertain. From germline, CDR1 is LNHDA and CDR2 SQIVND (reference sequence). The CDR3 extends over 11 amino acids. The V gene lost 8 bases and the J gene lost 5 bases, with 9 bases spanning the gap. The CDR3 nucleotides read TGTGCCAGTGTCGTGGGGACTGAAGCTTTCTTT. Translating gives CASVVGTEAFF.

The chain couples TRBV11-1 to TRBJ2-1; 13 bases line up with TRBD2. Germline CDR1 and CDR2: SGHAT and FQDESV (reference sequence). Unmatched junction bases numbered 5, after V lost 4 bases and J lost 8 bases. The CDR3 runs to 15 residues. The CDR3 bases are TGTGCCAGCAGCTCGACTACTAGCGGGGGGGATGAGCAGTTCTTC. Its protein product is CASSSTTSGGDEQFF.

The chain combines TRBV7-2 with TRBJ2-5, with D unclear. Germline V gene data show CDR1 as SGHTA and CDR2 as FQGNSA. This CDR3 comprises 15 residues. V gave up 1 base and J gave up 4 bases, with 13 bases separating them. CDR3 residues: CASSLDQASGETQYF. The CDR3 DNA reads as TGTGCCAGCAGCTTAGACCAGGCATCCGGAGAGACCCAGTACTTC.

The chain joins TRBV29-1 to TRBJ2-1; a possible D gene is TRBD2 (6 bases). Trimming pared 3 bases from V and 0 bases from J, leaving 12 bases between. The CDR3 covers 15 residues. Germline V gene data show CDR1 as SQVTM and CDR2 as ANQGSEA. The CDR3 loop is CSVEGGTNSYNEQFF. The CDR3 DNA follows: TGCAGCGTTGAGGGCGGGACGAACTCCTACAATGAGCAGTTCTTC.

V and J are TRBV7-6 and TRBJ2-7; 7 bases align to TRBD1. J was trimmed by 4 bases and V by 5 bases; bases with no gene match: 14. Germline V gene data show CDR1 as SGHVS and CDR2 as FNYEAQ. The length of the CDR3 is 16 residues. CDR3 sequence reads: CASSPRQGSTQYEQYF. CDR3 sequence (DNA): TGTGCCAGCAGCCCGCGACAGGGCAGTACCCAATACGAGCAGTACTTC.

The gene calls are TRBV28 and TRBJ1-5; 7 bases line up with TRBD1. CDR3 length: 16 amino acids. Per the germline V gene, CDR1 is MDHEN and CDR2 is SYDVKM. Trimming at V came to 8 bases and at J to 0 bases, leaving 10 bases not matched to a gene. The CDR3 reads CASGQGVAYSNQPQHF. In DNA, the CDR3 is TGTGCCAGCGGGCAGGGGGTGGCATATAGCAATCAGCCCCAGCATTTT.